Shown below are 10 T cell receptor beta chains from a single sample sequenced in a study of blood T cells in healthy people across ages. A second PCR, run for about 6 to 11 cycles, used a sample-barcoded 5' primer plus a J-beta primer mix. MiXCR, applied by TCRdb to the 5' RACE reads, yields one record per CDR3 protein. Among approximately 810,000 distinct CDR3 sequences listed, under 35% were seen once. The sample consisted of blood. The receptors here all came from a woman aged 80 or over in good health.

This clonotype was observed many times. Here the CDR3 reads CASSLTYRASYGYTF. The CDR3 DNA reads TGTGCCAGCAGCTTAACCTACAGGGCCAGCTATGGCTACACCTTC. The chain employs TRBV7-2 and TRBJ1-2; D might be TRBD1 (6 bases). CDR1 and CDR2 (germline): SGHTA, FQGNSA. The CDR3 runs 15 residues. V gave up 2 bases and J gave up 4 bases, with 14 bases separating them.

This clonotype appeared many times. The chain uses TRBV6-5 and TRBJ2-5, with D uncertain. V was cut by 4 bases and J by 4 bases, with 7 bases left in between. The germline V gene has CDR1 MNHEY and CDR2 SVGAGI. This CDR3 is built from 12 residues. CDR3: CASSSGRETQYF. The CDR3 DNA is TGTGCCAGCAGTTCAGGCAGAGAGACCCAGTACTTC.

The chain uses TRBV12-3 or TRBV12-4 and TRBJ1-5; 8 bases line up with TRBD1. This CDR3 contains 14 residues. The J segment lost 8 bases and the V segment lost 8 bases, leaving 11 bases of the junction unmatched. The CDR3 protein is CASGTQGAIEPQHF. CDR3 nucleotide sequence: TGTGCCAGCGGTACCCAGGGGGCTATTGAGCCCCAGCATTTT.

This chain uses TRBV20-1 with TRBJ2-1; D might be TRBD1 (5 bases). The DNA end is more similar to TRBJ2-7, so the J call may be wrong. CDR1 is DFQATT, CDR2 SNEGSKA, per germline (reference sequence). There are 14 residues in the CDR3. In DNA, the CDR3 is TGCAGTGCATCCCTGGGGCCCTCCTACAATGAGCAGTACTTC. Its translation is CSASLGPSYNEQYF.

Turning to this clonotype: A much larger clone sits a single nucleotide away, making a read error possible. CDR3 region: CASSPQGLHTDTQYF. The CDR3 coding sequence is TGTGCCAGCTCACCACAAGGTCTTCACACAGATACGCAGTATTTT. The rearrangement links TRBV18 to TRBJ2-3; D call uncertain. The germline V and J ends were trimmed by 1 base and 2 bases, with 10 bases remaining between them. Per the germline V gene, CDR1 is KGHSH and CDR2 is LQKENI. The CDR3 spans 15 residues.

A note on this clonotype: It may be a read error: a sequence one base away is much more abundant. V gene TRBV5-1 combines with J gene TRBJ2-1; 7 positions agree with TRBD2. Germline lookup yields CDR1 SGHRS and CDR2 YFSETQ. CDR3 length: 14 residues. The V and J ends lost 0 bases and 11 bases, in that order; junction bases with no gene match: 8. In DNA, the CDR3 is TGCGCCAGCAGCTTGGATGGCGGGGGTAATAAGCAGTTCTTC. This encodes CASSLDGGGNKQFF.

This clonotype has more than one count but fewer than ten. The genes are TRBV5-1 and TRBJ2-1, with D perhaps being TRBD1 or TRBD2 (7 bases each). V shed 3 bases and J shed 7 bases, with 20 bases lying between them. This CDR3 has 16 residues. In germline, CDR1 is SGHRS, CDR2 YFSETQ. This CDR3 reads CASSSVRGARGNEQFF. In nucleotides, the CDR3 is TGCGCCAGCAGCTCAGTTCGGGGGGCCAGGGGGAATGAGCAGTTCTTC.

This clonotype appeared a few times. This rearrangement joins TRBV3-1 to TRBJ1-2; D call uncertain. There are 14 residues in the CDR3. Germline assignment: CDR1 LGHDT and CDR2 YNNKEL (reference sequence). Trimming stripped 4 bases from V and 7 bases from J, with 16 bases between. The CDR3: CASSPRSRGGGYTF. The DNA for the CDR3 is TGTGCCAGCAGCCCACGTTCGAGAGGAGGTGGCTACACCTTC.

The chain is built from TRBV28 and TRBJ2-7; no firm D call. CDR3 length: 15 amino acids. The germline gives CDR1 MDHEN, CDR2 SYDVKM. Trimming took off 3 bases at V and 7 bases at J, with 19 bases between the two ends. The CDR3 coding sequence is TGTGCCAGCAGTTTGATGACGGTTAGAGTAAATGAGCAGTACTTC. Encoded protein: CASSLMTVRVNEQYF.

This clonotype was seen a few times. The V gene is TRBV6-4, the J gene TRBJ2-7; D is undetermined. The V end was cut by 4 bases, the J end by 7 bases, with 11 bases between. The CDR3 spans 12 residues. Germline V CDR1 and CDR2: MRHNA, SNTAGT. In nucleotides, the CDR3 is TGTGCCAGCAGTGGGTCGTACGGTGAGCAGTACTTC. The encoded protein is CASSGSYGEQYF.